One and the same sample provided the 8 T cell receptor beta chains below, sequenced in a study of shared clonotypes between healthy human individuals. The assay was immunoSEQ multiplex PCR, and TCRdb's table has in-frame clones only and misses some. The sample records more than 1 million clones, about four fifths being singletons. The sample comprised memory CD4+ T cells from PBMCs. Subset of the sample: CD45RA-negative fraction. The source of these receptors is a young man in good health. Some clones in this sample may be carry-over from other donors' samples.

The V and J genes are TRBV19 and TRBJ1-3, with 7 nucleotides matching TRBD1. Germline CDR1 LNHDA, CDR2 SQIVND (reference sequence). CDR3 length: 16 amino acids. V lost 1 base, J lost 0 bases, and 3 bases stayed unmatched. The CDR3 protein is CASSIGTGISGNTIYF. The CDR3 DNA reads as TGTGCCAGTAGTATAGGGACAGGAATCTCTGGAAACACCATATATTTT.

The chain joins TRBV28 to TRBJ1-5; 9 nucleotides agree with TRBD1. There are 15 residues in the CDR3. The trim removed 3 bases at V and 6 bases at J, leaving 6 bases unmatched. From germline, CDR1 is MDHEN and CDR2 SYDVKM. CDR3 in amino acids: CASSFATGGSQPQHF. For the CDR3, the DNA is TGTGCCAGCAGTTTTGCGACAGGGGGATCTCAGCCCCAGCATTTT.

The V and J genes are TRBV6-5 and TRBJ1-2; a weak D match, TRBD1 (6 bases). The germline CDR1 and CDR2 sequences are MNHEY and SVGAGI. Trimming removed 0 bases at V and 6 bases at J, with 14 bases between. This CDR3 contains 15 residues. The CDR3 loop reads CASSYSPRGADGYTF. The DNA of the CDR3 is TGTGCCAGCAGTTACTCGCCCAGGGGAGCGGATGGCTACACCTTC.

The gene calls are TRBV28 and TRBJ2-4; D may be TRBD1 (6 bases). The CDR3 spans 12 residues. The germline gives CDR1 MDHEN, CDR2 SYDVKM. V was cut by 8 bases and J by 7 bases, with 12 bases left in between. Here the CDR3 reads CASESGANIQYF. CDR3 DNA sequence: TGTGCCAGCGAGTCAGGGGCCAACATTCAGTACTTC.

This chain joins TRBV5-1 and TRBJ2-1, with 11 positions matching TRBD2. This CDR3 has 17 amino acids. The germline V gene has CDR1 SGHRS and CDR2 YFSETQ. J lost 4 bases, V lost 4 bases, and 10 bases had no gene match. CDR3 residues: CASSQTLGLADYNEQFF. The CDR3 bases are TGCGCCAGCAGCCAAACCTTGGGACTAGCGGATTACAATGAGCAGTTCTTC.

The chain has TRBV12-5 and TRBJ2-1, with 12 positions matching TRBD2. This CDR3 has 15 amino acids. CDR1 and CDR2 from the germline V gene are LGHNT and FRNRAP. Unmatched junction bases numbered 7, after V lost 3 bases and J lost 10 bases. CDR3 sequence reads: CASGLLTSGRREQFF. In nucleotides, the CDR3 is TGTGCTAGTGGTTTATTGACTAGCGGGAGAAGGGAGCAGTTCTTC.

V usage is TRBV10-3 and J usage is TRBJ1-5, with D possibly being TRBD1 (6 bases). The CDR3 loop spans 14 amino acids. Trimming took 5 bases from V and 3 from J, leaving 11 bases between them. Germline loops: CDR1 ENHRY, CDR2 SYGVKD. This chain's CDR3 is CAISFGQNNQPQHF. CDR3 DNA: TGTGCCATCAGTTTCGGACAGAACAATCAGCCCCAGCATTTT.

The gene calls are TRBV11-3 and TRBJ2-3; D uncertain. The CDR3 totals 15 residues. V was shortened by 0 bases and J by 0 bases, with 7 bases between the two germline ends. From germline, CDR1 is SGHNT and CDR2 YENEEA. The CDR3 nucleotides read TGTGCCAGCAGCTTAGATGTGACTAGCACAGATACGCAGTATTTT. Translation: CASSLDVTSTDTQYF.